This note documents a single TCR beta chain sequence. No antigen is known for it. There are no base qualities to consult, and no much larger clone falls within one base. This specimen comes from a study of T-cell memory formation after mild COVID-19 (dated by TCRdb to the early 2020s). Context from the whole study: TCR sequence clusters from the two donors were found to be largely donor specific. In a couple of donors, T-cell clones that expanded and contracted after mild COVID-19 were followed by sequencing TCRalpha and TCRbeta repertoires longitudinally. Two young, previously healthy adult volunteers made up the cohort, one male and one female. Broader findings and caveats from the paper: Only a couple of mild cases were covered in the study, and larger cohorts including severe cases with pre-infection samples were considered necessary. Some responding clones were detected in pre-infection memory, which suggested that pre-existing cross-reactive memory T cells had joined the SARS-CoV-2 response. Clones that contracted from day 15 to 85 showed balanced CD4/CD8 phenotypes, whereas a second wave of clones that expanded from day 15 to 37 leaned towards CD4+. SARS-CoV-2 specificity was not confirmed for the second-wave clones peaking on day 37. Contracting CD4+ clones appeared mostly in the CM and EM memory subsets, whereas CD8+ clones were enriched in EMRA.

This sample was sequenced with an Illumina NovaSeq 6000. cDNA libraries for TCRalpha and TCRbeta were prepared by 5'RACE using constant-segment primers, with sample barcodes and unique molecular identifiers added. RNA was extracted from every sample with Trizol reagent. Libraries were amplified in two PCR steps, with a second sample barcode and Illumina TruSeq adapters added in the second step. Sequencing of libraries was performed on an Illumina NovaSeq with 2 x 150 bp paired-end reads. In the source study's methods: The reads were demultiplexed and collapsed into UMI-guided consensus sequences using migec v1.2.7. With mixcr v2.1.11, UMI consensuses were aligned to TRA and TRB V and J templates and assembled into clonotypes. Expanded or contracted clonotypes were those called significant by both edgeR and NoisET, with noise models trained on biological replicates. For edgeR calls, the thresholds were a false discovery rate-adjusted p below 0.01 and a log2 fold-change of 1. PCA with hierarchical clustering of max-normalized trajectories of the 1000 most abundant clonotypes was used as exploratory dynamics analysis. Separately sequenced CD4+ and CD8+ repertoires were used to assign the CD4 or CD8 phenotype of responding clones. TCRdb ran its own pipeline on the public reads, namely fastp trimming at Q25 and MiXCR clone calling, and kept in-frame beta chains. Each CDR3 protein gets just one entry, which takes the most common genes and DNA from the rows behind it. These V and J calls rely on TCRdb rather than the paper's analysis. Across this sample there are about 560,000 distinct CDR3 sequences, with approximately 15% seen only once. The ten largest make up roughly 8% of the sample.

V ends up 5 bases short and J 6 bases short, with an unmatched junction base count of 5. The germline V gene encodes CDR1 MNHEY and CDR2 SMNVEV (reference sequence). The CDR3 numbers 14 residues from cysteine through phenylalanine. Only the CDR3 DNA stays, 42 bases, in frame from base 1. Ficoll-Paque density gradient centrifugation was used to isolate PBMCs. The source material was PBMCs or a T cell subset sorted from them (not recorded which). This chain is built from TRBV27 and TRBJ1-5; 9 junctional bases match TRBD1. The sequence came from an adult woman who had mild COVID-19 (a few samples of this study predate the infection). The sample titles of this study are shuffled in the database, so cell type and time point are left out; the donor was told from shared clones. This receptor carries the CDR3 CASSLGQGTQPQHF. The nucleotide sequence is given as TGTGCCAGCAGTCTGGGACAGGGTACTCAGCCCCAGCATTTT.